This TCR beta chain stems from a study of CD8 T cells in ankylosing spondylitis. This clonotype was seen repeatedly, ten times or more. The antigen is undetermined. Whole-study findings and limits: Ankylosing spondylitis blood appeared to be characterized by a TCR beta motif of eight highly homologous variants.

With V trimmed by 1 base and J by 5 bases, 9 bases remained unmatched. CDR1 and CDR2 from the germline V gene are SGHVS and FNYEAQ. There are 16 residues in the CDR3. TCRdb processed the 5' RACE reads anew with MiXCR; each CDR3 protein has one entry. The sample shows about 140,000 distinct CDR3 sequences, 7% to 9% of them seen only once. The receptor comes from a male donor with ankylosing spondylitis. The chain joins TRBV7-6 to TRBJ2-3, with 7 bases that match TRBD2. The sample taken for sequencing was synovial fluid, either unsorted or a sorted T cell fraction (not recorded which). This CDR3 is CASSLGLAYSGDTQYF. In DNA, the CDR3 is TGTGCCAGCAGCTTAGGACTAGCTTATAGCGGAGATACGCAGTATTTT. Full variable domain (missing parts from reference TRBV7-6 and TRBJ2-3): GAGVSQSPRYKVTKRGQDVALRCDPISGHVSLYWYRQALGQGPEFLTYFNYEAQQDKSGLPNDRFSAERPEGSISTLTIQRTEQRDSAMYRCASSLGLAYSGDTQYFGPGTRLTVL.